This T cell receptor beta chain was found in a study of OX40 agonist ivuxolimab in advanced cancers. Study-level background: The patients received agonistic anti-OX40 (CD134) antibody ivuxolimab. The dose-escalation cohort had hepatocellular carcinoma, melanoma, renal cell or head and neck cancer.

Method: immunoSEQ multiplex PCR; TCRdb's copy keeps in-frame clones and lacks some. The table lists around 38,000 clones, 78% of them singletons. This CDR3 contains 16 residues. Patients with autoimmune history or systemic immunosuppression were excluded. The TCR comes from an adult with an advanced solid tumor such as melanoma, head and neck, liver or kidney cancer. Specimen: CD4+ or CD8+ T cells sorted from blood, collected in a trial of the OX40 agonist ivuxolimab. The V and J genes are TRBV21-1 and TRBJ1-6; TRBD1 is the table's D call and was not checked against the DNA. TRBV21-1 is listed as a pseudogene. This chain's CDR3 is CASSKVGQRNNSPLHF. The CDR3 bases are TGTGCCAGCAGCAAAGTAGGACAGCGAAATAATTCACCCCTCCACTTT.